One and the same sample provided the 24 T cell receptor beta chains below, sequenced in a study of vaccination and CD4 T cells after COVID-19. Scientists ran DNA taken from cultured CD4+ T cells through the Oncomine TCR Beta short-read assay for sequencing. TCRdb fed the PCR reads into MiXCR, producing one record per CDR3 protein. The data hold under 20,000 distinct CDR3 sequences, with about three quarters observed a single time. Their target antigens are unknown. Treatment here: roughly nine-day PBMC culture with coronavirus spike peptide pools or control peptides (ViraFEST assay). Source: CD4+ T cells from blood, cultured in vitro, taken after SARS-CoV-2 vaccination. The receptors derive from a human donor who received a COVID-19 vaccine.

The chain joins TRBV20-1 to TRBJ2-3, with 9 positions matching TRBD1. V dropped 4 bases and J dropped 6; count of bases not matched to a gene: 5. In germline, CDR1 is DFQATT, CDR2 SNEGSKA (reference sequence). The CDR3 is made up of 13 amino acids. CDR3 DNA sequence: TGCAGTGCTAATTACAGGGGGCAGGATACGCAGTATTTT. Translation: CSANYRGQDTQYF.

This chain uses TRBV3-1 with TRBJ2-3, with 8 nucleotides matching TRBD2. Germline lookup yields CDR1 LGHDT and CDR2 YNNKEL (reference sequence). Trimming cost V 1 base and J 5 bases; bases outside gene matches: 5. This CDR3 has 15 residues. CDR3 coding DNA: TGTGCCAGCAGCCAAGCGGGGGGGCCGAGAGATACGCAGTATTTT. It codes for CASSQAGGPRDTQYF.

The DNA of the CDR3 is TGTGCCATCAGTGGCGGGCAGGCCGCCTACGAGCAGTACTTC. It yields the protein CAISGGQAAYEQYF. V is TRBV10-3 and J is TRBJ2-7; possible D gene TRBD2, 5 bases. Germline V CDR1 and CDR2: ENHRY, SYGVKD. The CDR3 runs 14 residues. V lost 4 bases and J lost 2, with 12 bases in between.

V is TRBV6-2 or TRBV6-3 and J is TRBJ1-1, with 9 bases matching TRBD1. The CDR3 length is 13 residues. V lost 0 bases, J lost 10 bases, and 3 bases stayed unmatched. In germline, CDR1 is MNHEY, CDR2 SVGEGT. The CDR3 region has the DNA TGTGCCAGCAGTTACTCGGGACAGGGAATAGCTTTCTTT. Translated, it gives CASSYSGQGIAFF.

This chain joins TRBV7-6 and TRBJ1-1, with a weak D call TRBD1 (5 bases). From germline, CDR1 is SGHVS and CDR2 FNYEAQ. The CDR3 sequence is 14 residues long. The V end lost 5 bases, the J end lost 1 base, and 11 bases lay between the germline ends. Here the CDR3 reads CASSLREWNTEAFF. In DNA, the CDR3 is TGTGCCAGCAGCCTCAGGGAATGGAACACTGAAGCTTTCTTT.

V is TRBV6-5 and J is TRBJ1-6; D might be TRBD1 (6 bases). From germline, CDR1 is MNHEY and CDR2 SVGAGI. This CDR3 contains 16 residues. The V gene lost 2 bases and the J gene lost 7 bases, with 15 bases spanning the gap. CDR3 bases: TGTGCCAGCAGTTACGGGGGCAGGGTTGGAAATTCACCCCTCCACTTT. Protein product: CASSYGGRVGNSPLHF.

The chain couples TRBV6-1 to TRBJ2-3; either TRBD1 or TRBD2 may supply D (5 bases each). With 3 bases removed from V and 3 bases from J, the gap between germline ends came to 19 bases. The CDR3 consists of 17 residues. Germline CDR1 MNHNS, CDR2 SASEGT. CDR3 sequence reads: CASSEWGSPPGTDTQYF. CDR3 in DNA: TGTGCCAGCAGTGAGTGGGGGTCCCCACCAGGGACAGATACGCAGTATTTT.

The chain is built from TRBV6-5 and TRBJ2-5; maybe TRBD2 (5 bases). The length of the CDR3 is 14 residues. Germline V gives CDR1 MNHEY, CDR2 SVGAGI. V was trimmed by 0 bases and J by 5 bases, leaving 10 bases between them. The CDR3 spells CASSYSRGGETQYF. The DNA of the CDR3 is TGTGCCAGCAGTTACTCTCGGGGTGGGGAGACCCAGTACTTC.

This chain joins TRBV15 and TRBJ1-6; 7 nucleotides agree with TRBD1. Germline V gene lookup returns CDR1 LNHNV and CDR2 YYDKDF (reference sequence). With V trimmed by 0 bases and J by 14 bases, 10 bases remained unmatched. This CDR3 is built from 15 residues. In nucleotides, the CDR3 is TGTGCCACCAGCAGAGATTCGGGACAGCACGTCACCCTCCACTTT. Encoded protein: CATSRDSGQHVTLHF.

V gene TRBV18 combines with J gene TRBJ1-5; no clear D. The germline V gene has CDR1 KGHSH and CDR2 LQKENI. Trimming took 3 bases from V and 1 from J, leaving 16 bases between them. The CDR3 is 17 amino acids. The CDR3 protein is CASSPYTAGVSNQPQHF. Written as DNA, the CDR3 is TGTGCCAGCTCACCTTACACGGCCGGGGTGAGCAATCAGCCCCAGCATTTT.

The genes are TRBV7-8 and TRBJ2-5; D ambiguous. Between the trimmed V and J ends, which lost 5 bases and 0 bases, there was a span of 13 bases. The germline CDR1 and CDR2 sequences are SGHVS and FQNEAQ. This CDR3 spans 15 amino acids. The CDR3, as DNA: TGTGCCAGCAGCCCCCCCCGCGAGTACCAAGAGACCCAGTACTTC. Residues: CASSPPREYQETQYF.

In this sample, this clonotype turned up once. V usage is TRBV7-9 and J usage is TRBJ2-1, with 10 bases identical to TRBD1. Trimming removed 5 bases from V and 4 bases from J; junction bases left unmatched: 8. This CDR3 is 16 amino acids long. Germline values: CDR1 SEHNR, CDR2 FQNEAQ (reference sequence). The CDR3 sequence: CASSIRQGARYNEQFF. CDR3 bases: TGTGCCAGCAGCATTCGACAGGGGGCGAGATACAATGAGCAGTTCTTC.

This clonotype was observed a single time. The chain links TRBV20-1 to TRBJ2-2; 10 nucleotides line up with TRBD2. The CDR3 spans 15 residues. V lost 3 bases, J lost 8 bases, and 9 bases stayed unmatched. The germline V gene has CDR1 DFQATT and CDR2 SNEGSKA (reference sequence). CDR3 nucleotide sequence: TGCAGTGCTAGCCGTCTAGCGGGGGTGTCTGGGGAGCTGTTTTTT. Translating it yields CSASRLAGVSGELFF.

The chain couples TRBV11-3 to TRBJ1-5, with TRBD1 matching 7 bases. Per the germline V gene, CDR1 is SGHNT and CDR2 is YENEEA. Losses at the gene ends were 2 bases for V and 4 bases for J; bases not matched to a gene: 5. The CDR3 has 15 residues. CDR3 sequence reads: CASSLRETGNQPQHF. CDR3 DNA sequence: TGTGCCAGCAGCTTAAGGGAGACAGGGAATCAGCCCCAGCATTTT.

The chain joins TRBV14 to TRBJ1-4; no clear D gene. The CDR3 spans 15 residues. Germline V gene data show CDR1 as SGHDN and CDR2 as FVKESK. With 2 bases removed from V and 7 bases from J, the gap between germline ends came to 14 bases. The CDR3 DNA reads as TGTGCCAGCAGCCAAAGTCTCGGGTCCGGTGAAAAACTGTTTTTT. It codes for CASSQSLGSGEKLFF.

V and J are TRBV5-1 and TRBJ2-5, with 9 bases identical to TRBD2. The V segment lost 2 bases and the J segment 10 bases; nucleotides outside the gene matches: 12. Looked up from germline, CDR1 is SGHRS and CDR2 is YFSETQ. The CDR3 is 15 amino acids. The CDR3 loop reads CASSLNLAGFLGQYF. CDR3 coding DNA: TGCGCCAGCAGCTTAAACCTAGCGGGGTTTCTTGGCCAGTACTTC.

The rearrangement joins TRBV12-3 or TRBV12-4 to TRBJ1-2, with D unclear. V lost 3 bases to trimming and J lost 4 bases, with 3 bases between them. The CDR3 runs 11 residues. Here the CDR3 DNA reads TGTGCCAGCAGTTTTGGCTATGGCTACACCTTC. Translating it yields CASSFGYGYTF.

V is TRBV6-1 and J is TRBJ1-1; D may be TRBD1 (5 bases). The CDR3 consists of 11 residues. CDR1 and CDR2 from the germline V gene are MNHNS and SASEGT. With 6 bases removed from V and 5 bases from J, the gap between germline ends came to 7 bases. CDR3 DNA sequence: TGTGCCAGCAGGGGGGGGACTGAAGCTTTCTTT. It translates to CASRGGTEAFF.

The chain links TRBV10-1 to TRBJ2-3, with TRBD2 matching over 9 bases. The CDR3 totals 14 residues. The V segment lost 6 bases and the J segment 5 bases; nucleotides outside the gene matches: 6. Germline V lookup: CDR1 WNHNN, CDR2 SYGVQD (reference sequence). CDR3 protein: CASRERGAGDTQYF. The CDR3 bases are TGCGCCAGCAGGGAGCGGGGGGCCGGAGATACGCAGTATTTT.

This rearrangement joins TRBV7-9 to TRBJ1-4, with D possibly being TRBD1 (6 bases). The CDR3 runs 13 residues. Trimming took off 8 bases at V and 5 bases at J, with 12 bases between the two ends. Germline-derived CDR1 and CDR2 are SEHNR and FQNEAQ (reference sequence). The CDR3 sequence is CASAGQDNEKLFF. The CDR3 coding sequence is TGTGCCAGCGCGGGACAAGACAATGAAAAACTGTTTTTT.

The genes are TRBV12-3 or TRBV12-4 and TRBJ2-3; TRBD1 agrees at 7 bases. The V gene end was trimmed by 1 base and the J gene end by 6 bases; junction bases not matched to a gene: 4. This CDR3 contains 14 residues. As DNA, the CDR3 is TGTGCCAGCAGTTTAGGACAGGGAGAGGATACGCAGTATTTT. It specifies CASSLGQGEDTQYF.

The chain joins TRBV7-9 to TRBJ1-2; 7 bases match TRBD1. V lost 5 bases, J lost 4 bases, and 4 bases stayed unmatched. The CDR3 runs 13 residues. Germline V gene lookup returns CDR1 SEHNR and CDR2 FQNEAQ (reference sequence). The CDR3 reads CASSTQGTYGYTF. The CDR3, as DNA: TGTGCCAGCAGCACACAGGGGACCTATGGCTACACCTTC. Together with reference TRBV7-9 and TRBJ1-2, the CDR3 gives the full variable domain: DTGVSQNPRHKITKRGQNVTFRCDPISEHNRLYWYRQTLGQGPEFLTYFQNEAQLEKSRLLSDRFSAERPKGSFSTLEIQRTEQGDSAMYLCASSTQGTYGYTFGSGTRLTVV.

This rearrangement joins TRBV29-1 to TRBJ2-7; tentative D call: TRBD2 (6 bases). Trimming cost V 5 bases and J 4 bases, with 9 bases left between them. Germline V gene data show CDR1 as SQVTM and CDR2 as ANQGSEA. This CDR3 contains 11 residues. The CDR3, as DNA: TGCAGCGTTCGGGGGATGTACGAGCAGTACTTC. It yields the protein CSVRGMYEQYF.

Turning to this clonotype: Germline is not matched at one junction end, which may reflect a read error. This chain links TRBV24-1 with TRBJ1-2; TRBD1 agrees at 11 bases. This CDR3 contains 15 residues. The germline gives CDR1 KGHDR, CDR2 SFDVKD. The CDR3 sequence: CATSDPSRDRGNFHF. CDR3 nucleotides: TGTGCCACCAGTGACCCCTCCCGGGACAGGGGGAATTTTCACTTC.